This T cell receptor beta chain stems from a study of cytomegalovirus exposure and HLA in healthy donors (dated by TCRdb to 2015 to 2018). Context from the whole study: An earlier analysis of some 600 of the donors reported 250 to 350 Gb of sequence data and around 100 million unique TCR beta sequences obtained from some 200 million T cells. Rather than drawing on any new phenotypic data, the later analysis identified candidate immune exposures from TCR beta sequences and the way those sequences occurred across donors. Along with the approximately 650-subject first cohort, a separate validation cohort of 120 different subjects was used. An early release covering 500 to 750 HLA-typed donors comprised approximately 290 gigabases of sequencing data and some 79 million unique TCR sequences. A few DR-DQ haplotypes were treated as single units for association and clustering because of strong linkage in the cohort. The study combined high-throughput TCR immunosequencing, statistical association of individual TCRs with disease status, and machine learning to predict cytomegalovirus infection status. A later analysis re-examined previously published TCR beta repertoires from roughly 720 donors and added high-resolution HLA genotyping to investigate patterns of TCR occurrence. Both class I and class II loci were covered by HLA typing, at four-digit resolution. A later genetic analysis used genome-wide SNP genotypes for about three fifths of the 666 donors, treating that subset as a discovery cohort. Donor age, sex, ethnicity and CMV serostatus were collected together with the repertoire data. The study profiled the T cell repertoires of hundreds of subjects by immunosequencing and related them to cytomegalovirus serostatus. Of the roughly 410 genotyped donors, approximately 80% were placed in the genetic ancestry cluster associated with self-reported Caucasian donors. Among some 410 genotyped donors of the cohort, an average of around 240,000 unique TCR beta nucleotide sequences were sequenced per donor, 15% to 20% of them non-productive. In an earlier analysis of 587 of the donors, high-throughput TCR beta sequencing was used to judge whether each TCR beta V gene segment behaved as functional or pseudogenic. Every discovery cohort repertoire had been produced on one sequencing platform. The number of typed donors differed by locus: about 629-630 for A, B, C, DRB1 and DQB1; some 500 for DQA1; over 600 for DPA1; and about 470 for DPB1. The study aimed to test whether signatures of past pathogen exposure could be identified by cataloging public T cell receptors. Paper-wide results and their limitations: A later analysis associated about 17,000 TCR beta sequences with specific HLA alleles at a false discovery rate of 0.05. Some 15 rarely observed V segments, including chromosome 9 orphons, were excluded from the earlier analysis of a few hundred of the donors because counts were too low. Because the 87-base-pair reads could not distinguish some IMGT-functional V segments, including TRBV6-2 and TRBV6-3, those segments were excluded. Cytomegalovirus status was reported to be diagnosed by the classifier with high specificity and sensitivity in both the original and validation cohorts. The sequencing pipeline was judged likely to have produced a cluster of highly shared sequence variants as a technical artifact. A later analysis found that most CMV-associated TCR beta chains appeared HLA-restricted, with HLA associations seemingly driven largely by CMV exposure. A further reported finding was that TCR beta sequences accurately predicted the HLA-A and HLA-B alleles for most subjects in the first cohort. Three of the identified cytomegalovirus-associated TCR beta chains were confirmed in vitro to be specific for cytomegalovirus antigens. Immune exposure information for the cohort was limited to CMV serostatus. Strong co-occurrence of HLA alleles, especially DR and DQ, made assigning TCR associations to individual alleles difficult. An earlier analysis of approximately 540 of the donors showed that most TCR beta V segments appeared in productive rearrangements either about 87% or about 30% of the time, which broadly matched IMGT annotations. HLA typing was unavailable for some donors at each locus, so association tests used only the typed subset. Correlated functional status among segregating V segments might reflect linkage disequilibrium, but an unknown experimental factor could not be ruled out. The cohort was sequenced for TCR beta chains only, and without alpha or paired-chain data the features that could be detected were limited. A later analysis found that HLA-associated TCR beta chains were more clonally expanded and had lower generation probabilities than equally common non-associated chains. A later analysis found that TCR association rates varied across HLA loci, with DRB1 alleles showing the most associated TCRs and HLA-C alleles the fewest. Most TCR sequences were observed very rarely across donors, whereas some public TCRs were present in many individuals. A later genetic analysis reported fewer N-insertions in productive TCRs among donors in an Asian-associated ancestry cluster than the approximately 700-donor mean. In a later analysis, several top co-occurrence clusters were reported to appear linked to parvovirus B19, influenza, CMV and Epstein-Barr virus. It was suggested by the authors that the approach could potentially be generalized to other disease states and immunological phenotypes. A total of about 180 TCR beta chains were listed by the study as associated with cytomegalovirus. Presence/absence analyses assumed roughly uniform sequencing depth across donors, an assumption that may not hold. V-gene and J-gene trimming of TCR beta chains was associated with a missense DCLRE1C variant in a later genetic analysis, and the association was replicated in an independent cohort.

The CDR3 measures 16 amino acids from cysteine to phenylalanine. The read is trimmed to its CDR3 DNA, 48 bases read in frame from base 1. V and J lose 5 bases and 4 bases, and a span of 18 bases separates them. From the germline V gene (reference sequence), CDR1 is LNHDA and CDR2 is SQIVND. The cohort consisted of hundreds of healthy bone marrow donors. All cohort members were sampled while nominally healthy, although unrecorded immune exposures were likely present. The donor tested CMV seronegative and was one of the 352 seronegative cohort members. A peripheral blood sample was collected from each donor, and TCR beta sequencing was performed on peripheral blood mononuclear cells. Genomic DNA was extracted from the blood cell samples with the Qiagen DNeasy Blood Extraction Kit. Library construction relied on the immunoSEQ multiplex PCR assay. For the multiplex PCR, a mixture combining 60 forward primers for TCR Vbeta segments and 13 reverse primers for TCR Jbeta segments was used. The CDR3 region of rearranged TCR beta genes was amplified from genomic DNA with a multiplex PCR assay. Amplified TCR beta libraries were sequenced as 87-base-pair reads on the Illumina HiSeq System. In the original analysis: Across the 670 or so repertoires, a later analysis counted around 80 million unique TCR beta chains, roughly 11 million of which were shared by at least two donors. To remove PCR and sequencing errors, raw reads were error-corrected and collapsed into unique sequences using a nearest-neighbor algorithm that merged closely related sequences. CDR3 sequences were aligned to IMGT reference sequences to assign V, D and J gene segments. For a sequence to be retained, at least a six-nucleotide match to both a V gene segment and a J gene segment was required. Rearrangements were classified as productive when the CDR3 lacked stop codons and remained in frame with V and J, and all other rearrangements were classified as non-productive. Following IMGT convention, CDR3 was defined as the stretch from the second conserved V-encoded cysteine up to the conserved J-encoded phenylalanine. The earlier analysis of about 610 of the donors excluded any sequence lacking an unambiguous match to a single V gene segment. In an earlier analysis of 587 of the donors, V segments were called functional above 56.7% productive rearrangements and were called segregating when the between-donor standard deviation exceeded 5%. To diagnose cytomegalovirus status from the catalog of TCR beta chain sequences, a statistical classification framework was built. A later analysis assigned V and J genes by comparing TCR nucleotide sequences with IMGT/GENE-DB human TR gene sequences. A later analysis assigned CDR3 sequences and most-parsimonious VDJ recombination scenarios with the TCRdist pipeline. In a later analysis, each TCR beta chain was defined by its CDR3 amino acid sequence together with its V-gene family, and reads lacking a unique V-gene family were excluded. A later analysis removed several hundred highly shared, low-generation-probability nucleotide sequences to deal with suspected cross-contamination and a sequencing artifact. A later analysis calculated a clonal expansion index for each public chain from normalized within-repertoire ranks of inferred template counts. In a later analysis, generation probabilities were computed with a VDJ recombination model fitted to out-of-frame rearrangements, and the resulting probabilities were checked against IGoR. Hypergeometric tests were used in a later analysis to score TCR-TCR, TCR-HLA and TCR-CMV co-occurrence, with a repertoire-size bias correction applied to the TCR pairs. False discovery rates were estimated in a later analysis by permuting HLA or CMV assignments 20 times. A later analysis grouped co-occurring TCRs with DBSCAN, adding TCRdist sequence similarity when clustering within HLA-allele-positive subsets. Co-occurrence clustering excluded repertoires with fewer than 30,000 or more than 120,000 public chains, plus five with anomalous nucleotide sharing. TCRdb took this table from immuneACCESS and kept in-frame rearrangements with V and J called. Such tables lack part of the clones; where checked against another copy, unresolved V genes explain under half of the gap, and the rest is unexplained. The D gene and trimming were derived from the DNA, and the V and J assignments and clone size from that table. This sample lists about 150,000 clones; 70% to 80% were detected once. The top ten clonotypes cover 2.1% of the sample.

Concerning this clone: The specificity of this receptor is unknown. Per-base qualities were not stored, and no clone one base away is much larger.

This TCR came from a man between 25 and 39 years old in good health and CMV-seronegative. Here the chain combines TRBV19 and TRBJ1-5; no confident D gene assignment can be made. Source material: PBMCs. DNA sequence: TGTGCCAGTAGTCAAAACGTCCTCGTTACTAATCAGCCCCAGCATTTT. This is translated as CASSQNVLVTNQPQHF.